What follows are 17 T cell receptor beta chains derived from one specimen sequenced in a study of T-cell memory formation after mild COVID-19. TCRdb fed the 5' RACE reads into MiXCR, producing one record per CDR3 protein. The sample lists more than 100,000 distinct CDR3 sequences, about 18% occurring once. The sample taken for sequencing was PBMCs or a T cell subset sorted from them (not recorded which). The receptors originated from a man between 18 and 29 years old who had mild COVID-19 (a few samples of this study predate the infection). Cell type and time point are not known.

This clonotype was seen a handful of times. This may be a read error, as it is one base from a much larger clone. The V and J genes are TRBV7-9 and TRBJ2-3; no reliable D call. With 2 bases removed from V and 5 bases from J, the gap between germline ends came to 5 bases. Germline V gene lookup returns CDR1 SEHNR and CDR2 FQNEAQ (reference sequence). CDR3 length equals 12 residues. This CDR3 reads CASSLRVDTQYF. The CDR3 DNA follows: TGTGCCAGCAGCTTAAGGGTAGATACGCAGTATTTT. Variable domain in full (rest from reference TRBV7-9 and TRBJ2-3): DTGVSQNPRHKITKRGQNVTFRCDPISEHNRLYWYRQTLGQGPEFLTYFQNEAQLEKSRLLSDRFSAERPKGSFSTLEIQRTEQGDSAMYLCASSLRVDTQYFGPGTRLTVL.

CDR3 sequence (DNA): TGTGCCAGCAGTTTGGGGACATATACCGGGGAGCTGTTTTTT. Its protein is CASSLGTYTGELFF. The J gene is TRBJ2-2, the V gene TRBV12-3 or TRBV12-4, with D possibly matching TRBD1 (6 bases). The CDR3 covers 14 residues. Deletions cut 3 bases from V and 5 bases from J, with 10 bases between.

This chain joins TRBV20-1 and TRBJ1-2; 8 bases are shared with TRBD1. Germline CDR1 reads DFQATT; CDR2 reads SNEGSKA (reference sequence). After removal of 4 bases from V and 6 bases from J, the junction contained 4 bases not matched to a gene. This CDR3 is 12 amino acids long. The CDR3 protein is CSATRTGNGYTF. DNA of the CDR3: TGCAGTGCTACCCGGACAGGGAATGGCTACACCTTC.

The CDR3 nucleotides are TGTGCCAGCAGTTTCCGGGACAGGGGACGGACCGGGGAGCTGTTTTTT. Its translation is CASSFRDRGRTGELFF. The chain is built from TRBV6-5 and TRBJ2-2; TRBD1 matches 10 bases. J lost 5 bases, V lost 4 bases, and 7 bases had no gene match. The CDR3 covers 16 residues. Germline V gene data show CDR1 as MNHEY and CDR2 as SVGAGI.

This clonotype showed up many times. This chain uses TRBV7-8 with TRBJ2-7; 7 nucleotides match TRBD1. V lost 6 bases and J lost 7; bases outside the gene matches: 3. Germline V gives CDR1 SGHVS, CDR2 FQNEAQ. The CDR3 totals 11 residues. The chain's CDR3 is CASRQQGEQYF. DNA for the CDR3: TGTGCCAGCAGGCAACAGGGGGAGCAGTACTTC.

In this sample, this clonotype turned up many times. The CDR3, as DNA: TGCGCCAGCAGCTTTATACCGGGCGGACAAGAGACCCAGTACTTC. This codes for CASSFIPGGQETQYF. The J gene is TRBJ2-5, the V gene TRBV5-1; D is unclear. The CDR3 covers 15 residues. V lost 2 bases to trimming and J lost 2 bases, with 13 bases between them. Germline CDR1 is SGHRS and CDR2 is YFSETQ.

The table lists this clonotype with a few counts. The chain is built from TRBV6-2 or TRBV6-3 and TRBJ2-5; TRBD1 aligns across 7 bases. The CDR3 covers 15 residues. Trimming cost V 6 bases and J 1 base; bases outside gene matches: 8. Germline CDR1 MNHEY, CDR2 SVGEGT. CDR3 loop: CASRIAGQAQETQYF. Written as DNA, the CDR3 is TGTGCCAGCAGAATTGCAGGACAGGCCCAAGAGACCCAGTACTTC.

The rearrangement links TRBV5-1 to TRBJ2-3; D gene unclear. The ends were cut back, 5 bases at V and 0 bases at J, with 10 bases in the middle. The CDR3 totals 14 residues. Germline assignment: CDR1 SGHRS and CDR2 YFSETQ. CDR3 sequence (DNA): TGCGCCAGCAGAACCCACCCTAGCACAGATACGCAGTATTTT. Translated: CASRTHPSTDTQYF. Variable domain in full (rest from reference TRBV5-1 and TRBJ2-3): KAGVTQTPRYLIKTRGQQVTLSCSPISGHRSVSWYQQTPGQGLQFLFEYFSETQRNKGNFPGRFSGRQFSNSRSEMNVSTLELGDSALYLCASRTHPSTDTQYFGPGTRLTVL.

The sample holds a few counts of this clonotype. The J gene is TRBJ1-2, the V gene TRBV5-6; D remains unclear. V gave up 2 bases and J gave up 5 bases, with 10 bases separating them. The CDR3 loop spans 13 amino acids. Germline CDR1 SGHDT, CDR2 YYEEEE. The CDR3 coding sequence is TGTGCCAGCAGCTTTTATTCTGCGTATGGCTACACCTTC. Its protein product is CASSFYSAYGYTF.

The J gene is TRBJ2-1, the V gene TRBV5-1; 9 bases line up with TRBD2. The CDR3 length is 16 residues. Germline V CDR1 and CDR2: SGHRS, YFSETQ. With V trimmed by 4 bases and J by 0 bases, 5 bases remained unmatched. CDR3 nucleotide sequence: TGCGCCAGCAGCCCACCGGGACTAGCCTCCTACAATGAGCAGTTCTTC. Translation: CASSPPGLASYNEQFF.

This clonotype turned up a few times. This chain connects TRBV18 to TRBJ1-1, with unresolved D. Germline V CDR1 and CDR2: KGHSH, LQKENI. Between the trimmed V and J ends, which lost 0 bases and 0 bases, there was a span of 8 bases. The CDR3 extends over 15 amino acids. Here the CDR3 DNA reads TGTGCCAGCTCACCACCGTCGGGCGTGAACACTGAAGCTTTCTTT. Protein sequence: CASSPPSGVNTEAFF.

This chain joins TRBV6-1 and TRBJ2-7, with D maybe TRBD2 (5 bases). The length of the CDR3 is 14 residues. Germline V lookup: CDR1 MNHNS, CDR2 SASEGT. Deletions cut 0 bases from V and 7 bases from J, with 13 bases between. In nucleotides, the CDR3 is TGTGCCAGCAGTGAAGCGCTGGGCGGAGGTGAGCAGTACGTC. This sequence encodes CASSEALGGGEQYV.

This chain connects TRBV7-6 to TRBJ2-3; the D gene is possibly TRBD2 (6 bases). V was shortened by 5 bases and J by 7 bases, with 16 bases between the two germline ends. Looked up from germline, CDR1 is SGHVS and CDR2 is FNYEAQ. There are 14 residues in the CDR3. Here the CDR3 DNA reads TGTGCCAGCAGCCGGGACGGGAGAGGGAATACGCAGTATTTT. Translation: CASSRDGRGNTQYF.

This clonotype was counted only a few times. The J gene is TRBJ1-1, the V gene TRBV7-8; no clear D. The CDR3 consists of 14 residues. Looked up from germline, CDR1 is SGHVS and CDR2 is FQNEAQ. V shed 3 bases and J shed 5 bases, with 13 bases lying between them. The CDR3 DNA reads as TGTGCCAGCAGCTTGGACCCCATGGGTACTGAAGCTTTCTTT. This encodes CASSLDPMGTEAFF.

The CDR3 protein is CASSTIGQPSYGYTF. In DNA form, the CDR3 reads TGTGCCAGCAGCACAATTGGACAACCCTCCTATGGCTACACCTTC. The rearrangement joins TRBV7-2 to TRBJ1-2; TRBD1 is a possible D gene (5 bases). V dropped 5 bases and J dropped 4 bases, with 17 bases sitting between them. The germline gives CDR1 SGHTA, CDR2 FQGNSA. The CDR3 is 15 residues long.

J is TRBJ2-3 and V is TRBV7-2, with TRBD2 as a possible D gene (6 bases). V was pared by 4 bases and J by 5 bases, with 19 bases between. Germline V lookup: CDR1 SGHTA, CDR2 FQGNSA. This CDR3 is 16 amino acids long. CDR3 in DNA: TGTGCCAGCAGCTATCCCGTCGGCGGGGTGGTAGATACGCAGTATTTT. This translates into CASSYPVGGVVDTQYF.

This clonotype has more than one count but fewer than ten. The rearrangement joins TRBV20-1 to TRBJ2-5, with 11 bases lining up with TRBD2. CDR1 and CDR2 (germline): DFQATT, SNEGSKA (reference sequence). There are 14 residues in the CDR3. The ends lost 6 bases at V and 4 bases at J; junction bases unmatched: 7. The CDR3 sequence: CSAPSGGFTETQYF. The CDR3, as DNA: TGCAGTGCGCCTAGCGGGGGGTTCACAGAGACCCAGTACTTC.